The rows below give T cell receptor beta chains drawn from one sample of a study of shared clonotypes between healthy human individuals. The assay was immunoSEQ multiplex PCR, and TCRdb's table has in-frame clones only and misses some. The table has around 2,000,000 clones, roughly 96% seen once. The sample was naive CD4+ T cells sorted from blood. Receptors were obtained from a man between 18 and 35 years old in good health. CDR3s include the opening cysteine and the closing phenylalanine or tryptophan. The D gene is left open where the match is weak. Not every row has a clone size; where given, it reads once, few, many or a size class.

.	TRBV6-5	TRBJ1-6	.	TGTGCCAGCCAGGACAGCAAAAATTCACCCCTCCACTTT	CASQDSKNSPLHF
TRBD1	TRBV6-5	TRBJ1-2	.	TGTGCCAGCAGCCCTGGGACAGGGCGAGGTGGCTACACCTTC	CASSPGTGRGGYTF
TRBD1	TRBV6-1	TRBJ2-7	once	TGTGCCAGCAGGCTACAGGGGGCAATGAACGAGCAGTACTTC	CASRLQGAMNEQYF
.	TRBV12-1	TRBJ2-3	.	TGTGCCAGCAGTCATGAGGGGGACCCTCGTTTCGTGACAGATACGCAGTATTTT	CASSHEGDPRFVTDTQYF
.	TRBV28	TRBJ1-2	once	TGTGCCAGCAGAACCGGGACAAGATCAAACTATGGCTACACCTTC	CASRTGTRSNYGYTF
.	TRBV6-6	TRBJ2-5	.	TGTGCCAGCAGTTCCGGCAGCCAAGAGACCCAGTACTTC	CASSSGSQETQYF
.	TRBV30	TRBJ2-5	.	TGTGCCTGGACCATAGCGGAGACCCAGTACTTC	CAWTIAETQYF
.	TRBV18	TRBJ2-1	.	TGTGCCAGCTCACCACCGGGTCAGGGGCATGAGCAGTTCTTC	CASSPPGQGHEQFF
TRBD2	TRBV6-6	TRBJ2-7	.	TGTGCCAGCAGTCGGACTAGATCGTCCTACGAGCAGTACTTC	CASSRTRSSYEQYF
.	TRBV12-5	TRBJ1-5	.	TGTGCTAGTGGTTTGGTAGGAAAGAGCAATCAGCCCCAGCATTTT	CASGLVGKSNQPQHF
TRBD2	TRBV7-2	TRBJ2-4	.	TGTGCCAGCAGCTTCAGCGGGAGATCCAAAAACATTCAGTACTTC	CASSFSGRSKNIQYF
TRBD1	TRBV7-9	TRBJ2-7	.	TGTGCCAGCAGCTTAGAACAGGGGGCGGTGCAGTACTTC	CASSLEQGAVQYF
.	TRBV4-1	TRBJ1-5	.	TGCGCCAGCAGCCAAGCAGGTGATCAGCCCCAGCATTTT	CASSQAGDQPQHF
TRBD2	TRBV4-1	TRBJ2-7	once	TGCGCCAGCAGCCAATACCCCCGGGGGGCGACTAGCGGGTCCTACGAGCAGTACTTC	CASSQYPRGATSGSYEQYF
.	TRBV6-6	TRBJ2-3	.	TGTGCCAGCAGTCCCTTTCGCTATGGCACAGATACGCAGTATTTT	CASSPFRYGTDTQYF
.	TRBV9	TRBJ1-2	.	TGTGCCAGCAGCGTAGATGGGGGGCCCTATGGCTACACCTTC	CASSVDGGPYGYTF
TRBD1	TRBV28	TRBJ1-6	.	TGTGCCAGCAGGGCGCCGGGACAGACTAATTCACCCCTCCACTTT	CASRAPGQTNSPLHF
.	TRBV4-1	TRBJ2-5	.	TGCGCCAGCAGCCAAGAGCCCGAGAGGGCCCAGTACTTC	CASSQEPERAQYF
TRBD1	TRBV6-5	TRBJ1-1	.	TGTGCCAGCAGTCCGACAGGGGAGGCCACTGAAGCTTTCTTT	CASSPTGEATEAFF
.	TRBV6-5	TRBJ1-5	.	TGTGCCAGCAGTCGTGACAGAAAATATCAGCCCCAGCATTTT	CASSRDRKYQPQHF
.	TRBV7-6	TRBJ2-2	.	TGTGCCAGCAGCTCGCCGGGACAATACACCGGGGAGCTGTTTTTT	CASSSPGQYTGELFF
TRBD2	TRBV5-4	TRBJ2-3	once	TGTGCCAGCAGCTTGGGAAGCGGGGGACATATCGCCGCAGATACGCAGTATTTT	CASSLGSGGHIAADTQYF
TRBD1	TRBV6-5	TRBJ2-1	.	TGTGCCAGCACCCAGGCAGGACAGGGGACCAATGAGCAGTTCTTC	CASTQAGQGTNEQFF